This T cell receptor (beta chain) was documented in a study of shared clonotypes between healthy human individuals. Recent vaccinations or acute infections were absent in the healthy HIV-negative adult donors. CD45RA-negative memory and CD45RA+ naive subsets were split from the CD4+ cells. The CDR3 is 15 amino acids. Germline-derived CDR1 and CDR2 are SGHRS and YFSETQ. J was trimmed by 4 bases and V by 4 bases; bases with no gene match: 8. Clones were sequenced by immunoSEQ multiplex PCR, and TCRdb holds only the in-frame ones, with some missing. In the table there are about 2.3 million clones, approximately 93% of which are singletons.

V is TRBV5-1 and J is TRBJ1-5, with 7 bases fitting TRBD1. Specimen: naive CD4+ T cells from PBMCs. Indicated subset: CD45RA+ positively selected. The receptor's source is a man between 18 and 35 years old in good health. Some clones in this sample may be carry-over from other donors' samples. The CDR3 here is CASSPGQDRNQPQHF. CDR3 in DNA: TGCGCCAGCAGCCCTGGACAGGACCGGAATCAGCCCCAGCATTTT. Complete variable domain (other parts from reference TRBV5-1 and TRBJ1-5): KAGVTQTPRYLIKTRGQQVTLSCSPISGHRSVSWYQQTPGQGLQFLFEYFSETQRNKGNFPGRFSGRQFSNSRSEMNVSTLELGDSALYLCASSPGQDRNQPQHFGDGTRLSIL.